This T cell receptor beta chain was identified during a study of blood T cell repertoires in COVID-19. Germline CDR1 reads MDHEN; CDR2 reads SYDVKM. The germline V and J ends were trimmed by 5 bases and 5 bases, with 9 bases remaining between them. The CDR3 totals 12 residues. Only in-frame clones appear in the TCRdb table, and some are missing; sequencing was by immunoSEQ multiplex PCR. The profile shows under 100,000 clones, around nine tenths of them singletons. What was sequenced was peripheral blood. This TCR derives from a woman between 65 and 79 years old with acute or convalescent COVID-19. V and J are TRBV28 and TRBJ2-5, with D maybe TRBD2 (6 bases). CDR3 in DNA: TGTGCCAGCAGTAGTCGGGGGGAGACCCAGTACTTC. Its protein product is CASSSRGETQYF. Filled out from reference TRBV28 and TRBJ2-5, the complete variable domain reads DVKVTQSSRYLVKRTGEKVFLECVQDMDHENMFWYRQDPGLGLRLIYFSYDVKMKEKGDIPEGYSVSREKKERFSLILESASTNQTSMYLCASSSRGETQYFGPGTRLLVL.